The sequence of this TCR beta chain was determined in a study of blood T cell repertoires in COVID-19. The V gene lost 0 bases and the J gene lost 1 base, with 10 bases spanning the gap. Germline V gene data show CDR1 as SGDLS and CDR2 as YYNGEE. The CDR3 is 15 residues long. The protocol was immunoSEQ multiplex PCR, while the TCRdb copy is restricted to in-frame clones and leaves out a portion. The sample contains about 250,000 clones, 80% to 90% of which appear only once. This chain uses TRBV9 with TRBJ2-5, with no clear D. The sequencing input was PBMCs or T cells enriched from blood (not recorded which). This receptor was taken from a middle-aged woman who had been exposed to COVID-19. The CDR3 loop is CASSVAGQPQETQYF. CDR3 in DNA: TGTGCCAGCAGCGTAGCGGGTCAGCCCCAAGAGACCCAGTACTTC.